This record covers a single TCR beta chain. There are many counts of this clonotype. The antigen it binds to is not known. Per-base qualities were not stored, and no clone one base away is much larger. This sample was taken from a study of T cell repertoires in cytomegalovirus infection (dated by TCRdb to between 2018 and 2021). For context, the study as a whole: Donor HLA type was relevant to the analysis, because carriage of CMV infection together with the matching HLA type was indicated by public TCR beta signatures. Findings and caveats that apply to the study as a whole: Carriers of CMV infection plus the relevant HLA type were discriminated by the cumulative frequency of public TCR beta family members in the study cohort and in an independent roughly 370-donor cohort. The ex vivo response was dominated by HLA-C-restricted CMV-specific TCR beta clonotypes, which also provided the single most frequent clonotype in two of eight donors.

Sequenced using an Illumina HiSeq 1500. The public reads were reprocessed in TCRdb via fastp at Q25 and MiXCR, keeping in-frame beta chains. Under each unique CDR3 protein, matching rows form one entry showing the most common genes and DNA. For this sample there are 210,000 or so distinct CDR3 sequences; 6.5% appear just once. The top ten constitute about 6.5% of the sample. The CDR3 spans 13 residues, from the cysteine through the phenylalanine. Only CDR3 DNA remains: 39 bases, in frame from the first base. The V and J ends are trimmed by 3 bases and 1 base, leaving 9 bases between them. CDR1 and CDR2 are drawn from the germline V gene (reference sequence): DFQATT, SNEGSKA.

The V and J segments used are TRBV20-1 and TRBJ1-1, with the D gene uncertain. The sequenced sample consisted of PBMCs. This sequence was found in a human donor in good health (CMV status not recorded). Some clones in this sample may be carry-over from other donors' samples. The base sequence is TGCAGTGCTAGGCAGCTCCAGAACACTGAAGCTTTCTTT. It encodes CSARQLQNTEAFF.